Below, 2 T cell receptor beta chains from the same sample are listed, as sequenced in a study of CD8+ T cells in alopecia areata. The authors sorted pooled cutaneous lymph node cells using CD4, CD8alpha, NKG2D, NKG2ACE and other markers. RNA extraction was followed by reverse transcription into cDNA, which acted as the sequencing template. Libraries were prepared by immunoSEQ multiplex PCR; TCRdb keeps only in-frame clonotypes and omits some of them. The sample holds under 20,000 clones, and no clone turns up only once. The sequencing sample was made of CD8+ T cells sorted from a lymph node. The source is a C3H/HeJ mouse with alopecia areata. Strain MHC haplotype: H2-k.

A note on this clone: Mouse gene names and germline throughout. The CDR3 loop reads CASSPGQGKDYAEQFF. The covered CDR3 bases are TGTGCCAGCAGTCCGGGACAGGGGAAGGACTATGCT. The chain is built from TRBV14 and TRBJ2-1; 10 nucleotides agree with TRBD1. Read sequence stops 4 residues before the CDR3 end, and the germline J gene provides the missing end. The CDR3 spans 16 residues. The junction had 6 bases not matched to a gene; V was cut back by 4 bases and J by 2 bases. Germline V gene data show CDR1 as SGHDT and CDR2 as FRDEAV. Combining the CDR3 with reference TRBV14 and TRBJ2-1 gives the whole variable domain EAGVTQSPRYAVLQEGQAVSFWCDPISGHDTLYWYQQPRDQGPQLLVYFRDEAVIDNSQLPSDRFSAVRPKGTNSTLKIQSAKQGDTATYLCASSPGQGKDYAEQFFGPGTRLTVL.

This clone was counted ten times or more. Gene names and germline match the mouse. With the read ending 4 residues before the CDR3 end, the germline J gene is used to fill in that end. This sequence joins TRBV13-3 and TRBJ2-2; 8 bases map to TRBD1. J lost 5 bases, V lost 3 bases, and 3 bases had no gene match. The CDR3 sequence is 14 residues long. Germline CDR1 reads NNHDY; CDR2 reads SYVADS. The CDR3 region is CASSGQGRTGQLYF. The DNA read from the CDR3 is TGTGCCAGCAGTGGACAGGGGAGGACCGGG.